Sequencing of this T cell receptor (beta chain) was carried out in a study of T-cell reconstitution after alpha-beta-depleted transplantation in children. The study's findings and limits: Alpha-beta T cells present about two months after transplant were reported to originate from several hundred expanded graft clones.

This clonotype was detected only a few times. Its antigen is not known. Unique molecular identifiers were used in preparing the TCRbeta library. MiXCR, run by TCRdb on the PCR reads, gives a single entry per CDR3 protein. The profile shows approximately 230,000 distinct CDR3 sequences, about 24% of them singletons. The sample consisted of PBMCs, mostly from graft donor cells, taken 360 days after TCRalphabeta/CD19-depleted stem cell transplant. This sequence originates from a female patient aged 2-10 years who had a stem cell transplant for congenital amegakaryocytic thrombocytopenia, so the T cells may come from the graft donor.

The CDR3 region is CASSRTGPALWDGNTIYF. CDR3 bases: TGTGCCAGCAGCCGGACAGGTCCAGCTCTGTGGGATGGAAACACCATATATTTT. V gene TRBV28 combines with J gene TRBJ1-3, with 7 bases fitting TRBD1. CDR1 is MDHEN, CDR2 SYDVKM, per germline. The junction had 17 bases not matched to a gene; V was cut back by 6 bases and J by 3 bases. The CDR3 is 18 residues long.